The source of this T cell receptor beta chain is a study of T cells after posttransplantation cyclophosphamide. Study observations and caveats: After PTCy, TRB diversity resembled that of CNI/methotrexate controls. Donor CD8+ memory clones often dominated recipient blood repertoires at later times.

The repertoire was sequenced with immunoSEQ multiplex PCR; TCRdb's copy has only in-frame clones and lacks some. The data hold about 36,000 clones, with around four fifths observed a single time. Cyclophosphamide on days +3 and +4 followed busulfan-fludarabine conditioning and a marrow graft. For this clone: Its antigen is unknown.

V gave up 0 bases and J gave up 0 bases, with 14 bases separating them. This CDR3 is built from 18 residues. Germline V gene sequence: CDR1 SGHDN, CDR2 FVKESK. J is TRBJ2-2 and V is TRBV14; a weak D match, TRBD2 (5 bases). Sequenced here: CD4+ T cells sorted from blood, sampled roughly 250 weeks after a stem cell transplant with posttransplant cyclophosphamide. The clonotype comes from a female patient in her 40s who received an allogeneic stem cell transplant from a related donor, was CMV-positive, and had no GVHD. The graft donor may have contributed some T cells. The CDR3, as DNA: TGTGCCAGCAGCCAAGATTTGGCGCGGGTCCCGAACACCGGGGAGCTGTTTTTT. Translating it yields CASSQDLARVPNTGELFF.